Shown below are 7 T cell receptor beta chains from a single sample sequenced in a study of T cells expressing NK-cell markers. TCRdb re-called the 5' RACE reads and catalogs CDR3 proteins one per entry, DNA excluded. This table lists about 160,000 distinct CDR3 sequences. The sample consisted of blood T cells: a sorted CD56 or NKG2C T cell subset, CD4+ or CD8+ T cells, or bulk PBMC T cells (not recorded which). Receptor source: a woman between 18 and 69 years old in good health.

V gene TRBV27 combines with J gene TRBJ2-2. This CDR3 is 14 amino acids long. Germline V gene data show CDR1 as MNHEY and CDR2 as SMNVEV (reference sequence). The CDR3 protein is CASRQDGWAGELFF.

This sequence joins TRBV24-1 and TRBJ2-3; the D gene TCRdb calls, TRBD2, cannot be checked with no DNA. The germline gives CDR1 KGHDR, CDR2 SFDVKD. CDR3 length: 19 amino acids. CDR3 residues: CATSDSGTSGRGPPYTQYF.

The chain combines TRBV6-1 with TRBJ2-7; TCRdb lists TRBD2, though no DNA is available to test this call. CDR1 is MNHNS, CDR2 SASEGT, per germline. The CDR3 runs 14 residues. The CDR3 sequence is CASSLGLLGYEQYF.

The chain has TRBV4-1 and TRBJ2-1; the TCRdb call, TRBD2, lacks DNA for checking. Germline V gene lookup returns CDR1 MGHRA and CDR2 YSYEKL. The CDR3 length is 16 residues. The CDR3 protein is CASSGATSGVYNEQFF.

V usage is TRBV12-5 and J usage is TRBJ1-1. CDR1 LGHNT and CDR2 FRNRAP come from the germline V gene. The CDR3 runs to 12 residues. The CDR3 spells CASAITDTEAFF.

The rearrangement joins TRBV12-3 or TRBV12-4 to TRBJ1-1; checking the TCRdb D call of TRBD1 is not possible without DNA. The length of the CDR3 is 12 residues. The CDR3 protein is CASSWAGGEAFF.

The J gene is TRBJ2-6, the V gene TRBV7-8; with no DNA, the TCRdb D assignment of TRBD2 cannot be verified. Germline loops: CDR1 SGHVS, CDR2 FQNEAQ. This CDR3 region has 18 residues. The CDR3 protein is CASSPGEGSSSGANVLTF. Filled out from reference TRBV7-8 and TRBJ2-6, the complete variable domain reads GAGVSQSPRYKVAKRGQDVALRCDPISGHVSLFWYQQALGQGPEFLTYFQNEAQLDKSGLPSDRFFAERPEGSVSTLKIQRTQQEDSAVYLCASSPGEGSSSGANVLTFGAGSRLTVL.